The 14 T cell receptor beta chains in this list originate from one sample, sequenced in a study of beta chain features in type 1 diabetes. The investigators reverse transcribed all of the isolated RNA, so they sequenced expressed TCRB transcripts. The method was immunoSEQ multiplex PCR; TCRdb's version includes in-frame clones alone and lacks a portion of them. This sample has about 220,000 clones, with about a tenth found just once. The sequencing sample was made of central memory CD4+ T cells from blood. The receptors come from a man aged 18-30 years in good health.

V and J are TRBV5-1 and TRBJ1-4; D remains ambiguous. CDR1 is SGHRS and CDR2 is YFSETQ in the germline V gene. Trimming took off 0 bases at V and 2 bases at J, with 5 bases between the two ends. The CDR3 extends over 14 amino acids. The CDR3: CASSLEITNEKLFF. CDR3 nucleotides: TGCGCCAGCAGCTTGGAAATTACTAATGAAAAACTGTTTTTT.

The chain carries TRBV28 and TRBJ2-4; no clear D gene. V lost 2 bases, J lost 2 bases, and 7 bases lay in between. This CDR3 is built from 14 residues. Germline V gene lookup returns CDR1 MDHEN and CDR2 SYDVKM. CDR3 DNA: TGTGCCAGCAGTTTAGGTGTCTCCAAAAACATTCAGTACTTC. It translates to CASSLGVSKNIQYF. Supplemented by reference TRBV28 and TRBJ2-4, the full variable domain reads DVKVTQSSRYLVKRTGEKVFLECVQDMDHENMFWYRQDPGLGLRLIYFSYDVKMKEKGDIPEGYSVSREKKERFSLILESASTNQTSMYLCASSLGVSKNIQYFGAGTRLSVL.

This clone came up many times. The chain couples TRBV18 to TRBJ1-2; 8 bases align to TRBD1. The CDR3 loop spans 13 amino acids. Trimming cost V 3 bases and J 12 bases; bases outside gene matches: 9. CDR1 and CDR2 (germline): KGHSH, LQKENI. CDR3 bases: TGTGCCAGCTCACCTGGGACAGGCTTCGGGGACACCTTC. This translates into CASSPGTGFGDTF.

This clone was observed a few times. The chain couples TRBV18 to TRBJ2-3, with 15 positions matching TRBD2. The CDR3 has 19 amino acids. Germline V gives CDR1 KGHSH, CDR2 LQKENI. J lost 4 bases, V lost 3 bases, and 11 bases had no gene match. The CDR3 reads CASSPFAGLAGGPSDTQYF. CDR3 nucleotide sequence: TGTGCCAGCTCACCCTTTGCTGGACTAGCGGGAGGGCCATCAGATACGCAGTATTTT. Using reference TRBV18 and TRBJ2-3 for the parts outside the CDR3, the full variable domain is NAGVMQNPRHLVRRRGQEARLRCSPMKGHSHVYWYRQLPEEGLKFMVYLQKENIIDESGMPKERFSAEFPKEGPSILRIQQVVRGDSAAYFCASSPFAGLAGGPSDTQYFGPGTRLTVL.

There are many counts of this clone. Here the CDR3 DNA reads TGTGCCAGCAGCTTGGTGACTAGCGGGAAAAACATTCAGTACTTC. This encodes CASSLVTSGKNIQYF. The chain uses TRBV5-4 and TRBJ2-4, with TRBD2 identical over 10 bases. The CDR3 is 15 amino acids. CDR1 is SGHNT and CDR2 is YYREEE in the germline V gene (reference sequence). J gave up 4 bases and V 0 bases, and 1 base lay outside the gene matches.

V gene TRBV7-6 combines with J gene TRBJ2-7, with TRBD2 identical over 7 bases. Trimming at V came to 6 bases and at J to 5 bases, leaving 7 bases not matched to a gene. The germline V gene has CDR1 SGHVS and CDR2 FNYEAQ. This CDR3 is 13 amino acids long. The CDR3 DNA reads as TGTGCCAGCAGTCCCCGGGCGGGAGACGAGCAGTACTTC. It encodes CASSPRAGDEQYF.

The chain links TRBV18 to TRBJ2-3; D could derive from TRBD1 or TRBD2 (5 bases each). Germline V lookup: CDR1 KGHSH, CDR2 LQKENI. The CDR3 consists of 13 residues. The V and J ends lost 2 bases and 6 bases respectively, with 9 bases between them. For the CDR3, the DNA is TGTGCCAGCTCACCAGACAGAGGGGATACGCAGTATTTT. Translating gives CASSPDRGDTQYF. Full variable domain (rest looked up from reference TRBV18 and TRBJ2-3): NAGVMQNPRHLVRRRGQEARLRCSPMKGHSHVYWYRQLPEEGLKFMVYLQKENIIDESGMPKERFSAEFPKEGPSILRIQQVVRGDSAAYFCASSPDRGDTQYFGPGTRLTVL.

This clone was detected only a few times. The CDR3 coding sequence is TGTGCCAGCAGTGGCACAGGGGATGACACCGGGGAGCTGTTTTTT. The encoded protein is CASSGTGDDTGELFF. The chain combines TRBV21-1 with TRBJ2-2; the DNA was not compared with TRBD1, the D call given in the table. TRBV21-1 is termed a pseudogene. The CDR3 totals 15 residues.

For the CDR3, the DNA is TGTGCCTGGAGTTTACAGTTGGGGTACACTGAAGCTTTCTTT. Translated, it gives CAWSLQLGYTEAFF. The gene calls are TRBV30 and TRBJ1-1; the D is unclear. The germline V and J ends were trimmed by 2 bases and 3 bases, with 13 bases remaining between them. Per germline, CDR1 GTSNPN and CDR2 SVGIG (reference sequence). The CDR3 loop spans 14 amino acids.

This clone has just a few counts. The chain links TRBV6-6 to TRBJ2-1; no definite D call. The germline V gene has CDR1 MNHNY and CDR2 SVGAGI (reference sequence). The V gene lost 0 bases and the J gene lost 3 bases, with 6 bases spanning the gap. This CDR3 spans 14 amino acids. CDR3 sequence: CASSYSKGYNEQFF. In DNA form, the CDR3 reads TGTGCCAGCAGTTACTCTAAGGGCTACAATGAGCAGTTCTTC.

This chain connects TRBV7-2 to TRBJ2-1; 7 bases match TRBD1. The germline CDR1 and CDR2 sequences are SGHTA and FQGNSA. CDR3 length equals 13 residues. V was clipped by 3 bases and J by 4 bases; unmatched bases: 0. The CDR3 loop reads CASSLDRYNEQFF. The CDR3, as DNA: TGTGCCAGCAGCTTGGACAGGTACAATGAGCAGTTCTTC.

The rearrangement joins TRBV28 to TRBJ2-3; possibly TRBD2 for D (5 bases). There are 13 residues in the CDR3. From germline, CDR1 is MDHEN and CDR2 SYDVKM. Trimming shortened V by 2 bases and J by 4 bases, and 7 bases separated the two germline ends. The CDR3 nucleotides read TGTGCCAGCAGTTTAGAGAGGGCAGATACGCAGTATTTT. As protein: CASSLERADTQYF.

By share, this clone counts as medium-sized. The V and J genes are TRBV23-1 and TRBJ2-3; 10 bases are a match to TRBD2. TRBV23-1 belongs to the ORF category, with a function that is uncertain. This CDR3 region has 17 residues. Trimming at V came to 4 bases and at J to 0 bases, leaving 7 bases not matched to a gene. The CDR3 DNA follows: TGCGCCAGCAGTCGGAGTAGACTAGCGGGTAGCACAGATACGCAGTATTTT. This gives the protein CASSRSRLAGSTDTQYF.

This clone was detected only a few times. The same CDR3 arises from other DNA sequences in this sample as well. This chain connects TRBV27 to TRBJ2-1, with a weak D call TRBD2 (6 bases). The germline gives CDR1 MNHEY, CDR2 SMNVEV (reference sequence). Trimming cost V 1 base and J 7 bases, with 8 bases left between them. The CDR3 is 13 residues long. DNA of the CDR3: TGTGCCAGCAGTTTATTCCGGGGGAATGAGCAGTTCTTC. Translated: CASSLFRGNEQFF.